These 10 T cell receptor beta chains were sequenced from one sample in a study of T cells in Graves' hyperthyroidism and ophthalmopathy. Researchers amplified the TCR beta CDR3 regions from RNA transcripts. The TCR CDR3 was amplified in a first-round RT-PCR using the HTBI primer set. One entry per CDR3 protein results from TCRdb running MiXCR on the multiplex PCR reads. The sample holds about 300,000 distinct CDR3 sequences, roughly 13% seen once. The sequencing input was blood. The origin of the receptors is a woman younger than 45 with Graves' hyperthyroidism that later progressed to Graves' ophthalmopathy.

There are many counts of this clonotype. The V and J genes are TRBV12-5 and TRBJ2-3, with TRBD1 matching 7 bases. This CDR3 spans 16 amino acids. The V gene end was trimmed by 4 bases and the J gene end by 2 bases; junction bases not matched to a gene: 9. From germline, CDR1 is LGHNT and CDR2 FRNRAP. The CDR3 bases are TGTGCTAGTGGTTCTACTGACGGGACAGTCACAGATACGCAGTATTTT. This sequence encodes CASGSTDGTVTDTQYF.

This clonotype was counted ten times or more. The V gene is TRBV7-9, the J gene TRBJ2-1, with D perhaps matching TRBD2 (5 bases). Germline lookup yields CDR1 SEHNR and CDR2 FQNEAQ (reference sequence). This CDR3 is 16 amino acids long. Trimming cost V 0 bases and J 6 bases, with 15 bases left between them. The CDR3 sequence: CASSLAGVAPGNEQFF. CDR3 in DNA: TGTGCCAGCAGCTTAGCGGGAGTGGCTCCCGGCAATGAGCAGTTCTTC.

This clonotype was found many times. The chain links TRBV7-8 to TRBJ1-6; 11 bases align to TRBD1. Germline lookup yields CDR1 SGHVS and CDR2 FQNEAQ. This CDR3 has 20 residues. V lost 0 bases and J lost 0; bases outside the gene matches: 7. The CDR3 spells CASSLAQKGQGASYNSPLHF. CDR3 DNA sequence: TGTGCCAGCAGCTTAGCGCAGAAAGGACAGGGGGCCTCCTATAATTCACCCCTCCACTTT.

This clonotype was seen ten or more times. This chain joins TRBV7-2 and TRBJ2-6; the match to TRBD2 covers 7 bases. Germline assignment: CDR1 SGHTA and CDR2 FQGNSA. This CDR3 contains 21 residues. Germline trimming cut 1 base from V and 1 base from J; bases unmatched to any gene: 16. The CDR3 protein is CASSLVRGRVAGRSGANVLTF. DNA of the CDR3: TGTGCCAGCAGCTTAGTTAGAGGAAGGGTAGCGGGCCGGTCTGGGGCCAACGTCCTGACTTTC.

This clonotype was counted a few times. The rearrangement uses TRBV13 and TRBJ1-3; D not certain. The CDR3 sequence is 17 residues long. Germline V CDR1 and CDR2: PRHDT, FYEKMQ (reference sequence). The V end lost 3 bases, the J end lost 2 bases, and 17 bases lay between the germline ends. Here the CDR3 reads CASSFTPISEAGNTIYF. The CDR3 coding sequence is TGTGCCAGCAGCTTTACCCCCATATCCGAAGCTGGAAACACCATATATTTT.

The CDR3 region is CASRAGTLHNEQFF. The CDR3 nucleotides read TGTGCCAGCCGGGCCGGGACTCTCCACAATGAGCAGTTCTTC. V usage is TRBV27 and J usage is TRBJ2-1; weak D call: TRBD2 (6 bases). The V gene's germline CDR1 is MNHEY and CDR2 SMNVEV (reference sequence). The CDR3 is 14 amino acids. V was cut by 8 bases and J by 5 bases, with 16 bases left in between.

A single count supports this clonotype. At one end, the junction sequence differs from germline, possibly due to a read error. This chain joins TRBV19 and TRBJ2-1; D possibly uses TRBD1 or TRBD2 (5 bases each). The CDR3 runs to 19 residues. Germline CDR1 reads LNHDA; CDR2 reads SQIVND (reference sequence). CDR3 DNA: TGTGCCAGTAGTATACCTCGGATGCGTGGGGGAGATCCCCACAATGAGCAGTCCTTC. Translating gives CASSIPRMRGGDPHNEQSF.

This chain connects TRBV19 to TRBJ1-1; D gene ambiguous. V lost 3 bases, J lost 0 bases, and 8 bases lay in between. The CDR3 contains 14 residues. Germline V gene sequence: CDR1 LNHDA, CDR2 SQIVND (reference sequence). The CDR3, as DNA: TGTGCCAGTAGTATTCAAATGTTGAACACTGAAGCTTTCTTT. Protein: CASSIQMLNTEAFF.

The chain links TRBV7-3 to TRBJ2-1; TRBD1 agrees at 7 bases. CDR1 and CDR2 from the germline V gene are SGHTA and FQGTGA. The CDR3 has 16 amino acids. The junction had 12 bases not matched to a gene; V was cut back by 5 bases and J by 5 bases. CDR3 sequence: CASSPLRGPNNNEQFF. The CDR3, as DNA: TGTGCCAGCAGCCCCCTGAGGGGGCCCAATAACAATGAGCAGTTCTTC.

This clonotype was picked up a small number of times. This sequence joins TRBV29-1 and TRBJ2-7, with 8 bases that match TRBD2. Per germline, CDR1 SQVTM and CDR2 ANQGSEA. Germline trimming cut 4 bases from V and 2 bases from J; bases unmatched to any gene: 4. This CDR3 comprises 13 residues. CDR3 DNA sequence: TGCAGCGTTGGACGGGAGGGCCCCTACGAGCAGTACTTC. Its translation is CSVGREGPYEQYF.